A selection of T cell receptor beta chains follows, all from one sample in a study of blood T cell repertoires in COVID-19. Measured with immunoSEQ multiplex PCR; TCRdb has only the in-frame clones, and not every one. The sample records about 220,000 clones, 65% to 85% being singletons. Sequencing input: PBMCs or T cells enriched from blood (not recorded which). All receptors derive from a woman in her fifties or sixties who had recovered from COVID-19. CDR3s include the opening cysteine and the closing phenylalanine or tryptophan. The D gene is left open where the match is weak. Only some rows state a clone size, as once, few, many or a class for expanded clones.

v_gene: TRBV7-8; abundance: once; j_gene: TRBJ2-1; d_gene: TRBD1; CDR3nt: TGTGCCAGCAGCACCCCCGGGACAGGGGTGGATGAGCAGTTCTTC; CDR3aa: CASSTPGTGVDEQFF
v_gene: TRBV12-3/TRBV12-4; abundance: .; j_gene: TRBJ2-2; d_gene: .; CDR3nt: TGTGCCAGCTCGACTGGGACCGGGGAGCTGTTTTTT; CDR3aa: CASSTGTGELFF
v_gene: TRBV6-4; abundance: few; j_gene: TRBJ1-6; d_gene: .; CDR3nt: TGTGCCACCCGCCTGCCGGGGGGACCGAATAATTCACCCCTCCACTTT; CDR3aa: CATRLPGGPNNSPLHF
v_gene: TRBV24-1; abundance: .; j_gene: TRBJ1-2; d_gene: TRBD1; CDR3nt: TGTGCCACCAGTGATTTTGAGACCCCACCGGGACAGGGGATTGGGGGCGGCTACACCTTC; CDR3aa: CATSDFETPPGQGIGGGYTF
v_gene: TRBV29-1; abundance: .; j_gene: TRBJ1-2; d_gene: .; CDR3nt: TGCAGCGGGGGGGCCCACAGGGATGACTATGGCTACACCTTC; CDR3aa: CSGGAHRDDYGYTF
v_gene: TRBV27; abundance: .; j_gene: TRBJ1-5; d_gene: .; CDR3nt: TGTGCCACGCCTCCTCCCCGACAGGATCATCATCAGCCCCAGCATTTT; CDR3aa: CATPPPRQDHHQPQHF
v_gene: TRBV18; abundance: .; j_gene: TRBJ1-1; d_gene: .; CDR3nt: TGTGCCAGCTCGGCGGCGAGCTACACTGAAGCTTTCTTT; CDR3aa: CASSAASYTEAFF
v_gene: TRBV19; abundance: .; j_gene: TRBJ1-2; d_gene: TRBD1; CDR3nt: TGTGCCAGTAGTTCCGTACGCAGGGGGACGGACTATGGCTACACCTTC; CDR3aa: CASSSVRRGTDYGYTF
v_gene: TRBV14; abundance: few; j_gene: TRBJ1-5; d_gene: .; CDR3nt: TGTGCCAGCAGCCAACAGGGCGATCAGCCCCAGCATTTT; CDR3aa: CASSQQGDQPQHF
v_gene: TRBV5-1; abundance: .; j_gene: TRBJ2-7; d_gene: .; CDR3nt: TGCGCCAGCAGCTGGCAGGGGTCTCCGTCGGGGTACGAGCAGTACTTC; CDR3aa: CASSWQGSPSGYEQYF
v_gene: TRBV4-1; abundance: .; j_gene: TRBJ1-6; d_gene: .; CDR3nt: TGCGCCAGCAGCCAAGAGGGGACACTGAATTCACCCCTCCACTTT; CDR3aa: CASSQEGTLNSPLHF
v_gene: TRBV7-9; abundance: .; j_gene: TRBJ1-1; d_gene: .; CDR3nt: TGTGCCAGCAGCTTCCCGGGGGATGAGGCTTTCTTT; CDR3aa: CASSFPGDEAFF
v_gene: TRBV5-5; abundance: .; j_gene: TRBJ2-1; d_gene: .; CDR3nt: TGTGCCAGCAGCTTCGTCGCGGGTTCGTACAATGAGCAGTTCTTC; CDR3aa: CASSFVAGSYNEQFF
v_gene: TRBV5-6; abundance: .; j_gene: TRBJ2-7; d_gene: TRBD1; CDR3nt: TGTGCCAGCAGCTCTGGACAGGGTTTCTACGAGCAGTACTTC; CDR3aa: CASSSGQGFYEQYF
v_gene: TRBV19; abundance: .; j_gene: TRBJ2-3; d_gene: .; CDR3nt: TGTGCCAGTAGTCCGAGAGCCGGGGGAGGCACAGATACGCAGTATTTT; CDR3aa: CASSPRAGGGTDTQYF
v_gene: TRBV6-6; abundance: .; j_gene: TRBJ1-2; d_gene: .; CDR3nt: TGTGCCAGCAGTCCGCCGGGCAGGGGTGATGGCTACACCTTC; CDR3aa: CASSPPGRGDGYTF
v_gene: TRBV19; abundance: .; j_gene: TRBJ1-6; d_gene: TRBD1; CDR3nt: TGTGCCAGTAGTATAGGAGGCGGACAGGGCGGGTCACCCCTCCACTTT; CDR3aa: CASSIGGGQGGSPLHF
v_gene: TRBV7-2; abundance: .; j_gene: TRBJ2-2; d_gene: TRBD1; CDR3nt: TGTGCCAGCAGCTTGTCCGGGACAGGGGTTAACACCGGGGAGCTGTTTTTT; CDR3aa: CASSLSGTGVNTGELFF
v_gene: TRBV24-1; abundance: .; j_gene: TRBJ1-5; d_gene: TRBD1; CDR3nt: TGTGCCACCAGTGATTTCTCCCGACAGGGTCGGCGGAATCAGCCCCAGCATTTT; CDR3aa: CATSDFSRQGRRNQPQHF
v_gene: TRBV11-2; abundance: .; j_gene: TRBJ2-3; d_gene: TRBD1; CDR3nt: TGTGCCAGCAGCTCTCGAGGGGGCGGGGATACGCAGTATTTT; CDR3aa: CASSSRGGGDTQYF
v_gene: TRBV29-1; abundance: .; j_gene: TRBJ2-3; d_gene: .; CDR3nt: TGCAGCGTTGAAAAGGACAACGGGCGATTTAGCACAGATACGCAGTATTTT; CDR3aa: CSVEKDNGRFSTDTQYF
v_gene: TRBV5-1; abundance: .; j_gene: TRBJ1-4; d_gene: .; CDR3nt: TGCGCCAGCAGCCCGGAAGGGGACACAACTAATGAAAAACTGTTTTTT; CDR3aa: CASSPEGDTTNEKLFF
v_gene: TRBV28; abundance: .; j_gene: TRBJ2-5; d_gene: .; CDR3nt: TGTGCCAGCAATCGGTTCGTTCAAGAGACCCAGTACTTC; CDR3aa: CASNRFVQETQYF
v_gene: TRBV4-2; abundance: few; j_gene: TRBJ1-1; d_gene: .; CDR3nt: TGTGCCAGCAGCCAAGCTGACAGGATAAACACTGAAGCTTTCTTT; CDR3aa: CASSQADRINTEAFF
v_gene: TRBV28; abundance: .; j_gene: TRBJ1-3; d_gene: .; CDR3nt: TGTGCCAGCAGTTTCGACAGCAACTCTGGAAACACCATATATTTT; CDR3aa: CASSFDSNSGNTIYF
v_gene: TRBV11-3; abundance: few; j_gene: TRBJ1-1; d_gene: .; CDR3nt: TGTGCCAGCAGCTTAGGACAGATATTGAACACTGAAGCTTTCTTT; CDR3aa: CASSLGQILNTEAFF
v_gene: TRBV29-1; abundance: .; j_gene: TRBJ2-3; d_gene: .; CDR3nt: TGCAGCGTGTTAATGAGGGATACGCAGTATTTT; CDR3aa: CSVLMRDTQYF
v_gene: TRBV6-2/TRBV6-3; abundance: .; j_gene: TRBJ2-5; d_gene: TRBD2; CDR3nt: TGTGCCAGCAGTTCGCCACTAGCGGGGCTACAAGAGACCCAGTACTTC; CDR3aa: CASSSPLAGLQETQYF
v_gene: TRBV3-1/TRBV3-2; abundance: .; j_gene: TRBJ2-1; d_gene: TRBD2; CDR3nt: TGTGCCAGCAGCCAAGACGTCGGGCTAGCGGGAGCTATGAATGAGCAGTTCTTC; CDR3aa: CASSQDVGLAGAMNEQFF
v_gene: TRBV5-4; abundance: .; j_gene: TRBJ2-6; d_gene: TRBD1; CDR3nt: TGTGCCAGCAGCTTGGCAACAGGGGCCCGCTCTGGGGCCAACGTCCTGACTTTC; CDR3aa: CASSLATGARSGANVLTF
v_gene: TRBV13; abundance: few; j_gene: TRBJ2-1; d_gene: TRBD2; CDR3nt: TGTGCCAGCAGCTCCGCCGGCGGCGGGGGACCTTACAATGAGCAGTTCTTC; CDR3aa: CASSSAGGGGPYNEQFF
v_gene: TRBV15; abundance: .; j_gene: TRBJ2-3; d_gene: TRBD2; CDR3nt: TGTGCCACCAGCAGAGATCGGCGGGGGGGCTCAGATACGCAGTATTTT; CDR3aa: CATSRDRRGGSDTQYF
v_gene: TRBV12-3/TRBV12-4; abundance: .; j_gene: TRBJ1-1; d_gene: TRBD1; CDR3nt: TGTGCCAGCAGTTTAAGGACAGGTCTAGCTTTCTTT; CDR3aa: CASSLRTGLAFF
v_gene: TRBV5-1; abundance: .; j_gene: TRBJ2-3; d_gene: TRBD1; CDR3nt: TGCGCCAGCAGCTTGGGTTGGGGACAGGGCCGATCAGATACGCAGTATTTT; CDR3aa: CASSLGWGQGRSDTQYF
v_gene: TRBV29-1; abundance: .; j_gene: TRBJ1-1; d_gene: TRBD1; CDR3nt: TGCAGCGTTGGGGCGGACAGGGAACGGACGGTGAACACTGAAGCTTTCTTT; CDR3aa: CSVGADRERTVNTEAFF
v_gene: TRBV19; abundance: few; j_gene: TRBJ2-5; d_gene: .; CDR3nt: TGTGCCAGTAGTATAAACCTACAAGAGACCCAGTACTTC; CDR3aa: CASSINLQETQYF
v_gene: TRBV24-1; abundance: once; j_gene: TRBJ2-1; d_gene: .; CDR3nt: TGTGCCACCAAAAACAGCTACAATGAGCAGTTCTTC; CDR3aa: CATKNSYNEQFF
v_gene: TRBV7-3; abundance: few; j_gene: TRBJ1-1; d_gene: TRBD1; CDR3nt: TGTGCCAGCAGCTCAGACAGGGGAACTGAAGCTTTCTTT; CDR3aa: CASSSDRGTEAFF
v_gene: TRBV5-4; abundance: .; j_gene: TRBJ1-6; d_gene: TRBD1; CDR3nt: TGTGCCAGCAGCTTGGGACAGGGAGAATATTCACCCCTCCACTTT; CDR3aa: CASSLGQGEYSPLHF
v_gene: TRBV20-1; abundance: .; j_gene: TRBJ1-4; d_gene: .; CDR3nt: TGCAGTGCTAGTCTTAATGAAAAACTGTTTTTT; CDR3aa: CSASLNEKLFF
v_gene: TRBV7-6; abundance: .; j_gene: TRBJ2-1; d_gene: TRBD2; CDR3nt: TGTGCCAGCAGCTGGGGGACTAGCGGCTACAATGAGCAGTTCTTC; CDR3aa: CASSWGTSGYNEQFF
v_gene: TRBV30; abundance: .; j_gene: TRBJ2-6; d_gene: TRBD1; CDR3nt: TGTGCCTCAGGGGGCGCTGGGGCCAACGTCCTGACTTTC; CDR3aa: CASGGAGANVLTF
v_gene: TRBV6-5; abundance: .; j_gene: TRBJ1-5; d_gene: TRBD1; CDR3nt: TGTGCCAGCAGCCGGGACAGGGAAAATCAGCCCCAGCATTTT; CDR3aa: CASSRDRENQPQHF
v_gene: TRBV11-2; abundance: .; j_gene: TRBJ1-3; d_gene: TRBD1; CDR3nt: TGTGCCAGCAGCTTTTCAGGGGGAGCTGGAAACACCATATATTTT; CDR3aa: CASSFSGGAGNTIYF
v_gene: TRBV7-7; abundance: .; j_gene: TRBJ2-1; d_gene: TRBD2; CDR3nt: TGTGCCAGCAGCTTAGTAGCGGGGGTATCCTACAATGAGCAGTTCTTC; CDR3aa: CASSLVAGVSYNEQFF
v_gene: TRBV7-3; abundance: .; j_gene: TRBJ2-1; d_gene: TRBD2; CDR3nt: TGTGCCAGCAGCCCTCGACTAGCGGGGTCCTACAATGAGCAGTTCTTC; CDR3aa: CASSPRLAGSYNEQFF
v_gene: TRBV10-3; abundance: .; j_gene: TRBJ2-6; d_gene: .; CDR3nt: TGTGCCATCCTTCCCAGCTCTGGGGCCAACGTCCTGACTTTC; CDR3aa: CAILPSSGANVLTF
v_gene: TRBV7-9; abundance: few; j_gene: TRBJ2-5; d_gene: .; CDR3nt: TGTGCCAGCAGCCTCGTAGAGACCCAGTACTTC; CDR3aa: CASSLVETQYF
v_gene: TRBV27; abundance: .; j_gene: TRBJ1-1; d_gene: .; CDR3nt: TGTGCCAGCAGTTTATCGCGGGGACCCACTGAAGCTTTCTTT; CDR3aa: CASSLSRGPTEAFF
v_gene: TRBV7-2; abundance: .; j_gene: TRBJ1-1; d_gene: .; CDR3nt: TGTGCCAGCAGCTCCGCCTTTCAGGGGTCGGAAGCTTTCTTT; CDR3aa: CASSSAFQGSEAFF
v_gene: TRBV19; abundance: .; j_gene: TRBJ1-5; d_gene: TRBD1; CDR3nt: TGTGCCAGTAGTATCACAGGGGGCGGTCAGCCCCAGCATTTT; CDR3aa: CASSITGGGQPQHF
v_gene: TRBV6-5; abundance: once; j_gene: TRBJ1-2; d_gene: TRBD1; CDR3nt: TGTGCCAGCAGTTACTCGCAGGGGGCGAGTGGCTACACCTTC; CDR3aa: CASSYSQGASGYTF
v_gene: TRBV7-8; abundance: .; j_gene: TRBJ1-2; d_gene: TRBD1; CDR3nt: TGTGCCAGCAGCTCAATACAGGGGTCGAATGGCTACACCTTC; CDR3aa: CASSSIQGSNGYTF
v_gene: TRBV9; abundance: .; j_gene: TRBJ2-3; d_gene: TRBD2; CDR3nt: TGTGCCAGCAGCGGCTCTAGCGGGACGGCAGATACGCAGTATTTT; CDR3aa: CASSGSSGTADTQYF
v_gene: TRBV5-5; abundance: .; j_gene: TRBJ1-2; d_gene: TRBD1; CDR3nt: TGTGCCAGCAGCCAGGGACAGGGTTGGGGCTACACCTTC; CDR3aa: CASSQGQGWGYTF